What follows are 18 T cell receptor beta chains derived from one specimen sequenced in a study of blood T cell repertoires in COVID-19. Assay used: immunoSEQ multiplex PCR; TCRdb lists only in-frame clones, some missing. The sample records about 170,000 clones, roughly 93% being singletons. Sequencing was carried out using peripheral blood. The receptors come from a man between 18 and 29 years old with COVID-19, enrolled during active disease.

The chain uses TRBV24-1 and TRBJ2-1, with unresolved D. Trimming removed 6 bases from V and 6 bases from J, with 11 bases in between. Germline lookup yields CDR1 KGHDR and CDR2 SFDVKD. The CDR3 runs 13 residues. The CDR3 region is CATSPNSGNEQFF. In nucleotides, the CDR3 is TGTGCCACCAGTCCCAATAGTGGCAATGAGCAGTTCTTC.

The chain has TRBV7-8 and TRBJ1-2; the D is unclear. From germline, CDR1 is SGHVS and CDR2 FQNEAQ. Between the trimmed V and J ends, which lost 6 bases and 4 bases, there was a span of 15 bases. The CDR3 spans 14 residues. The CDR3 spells CASRPALDGYGYTF. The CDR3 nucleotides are TGTGCCAGCAGACCTGCTCTAGACGGCTATGGCTACACCTTC.

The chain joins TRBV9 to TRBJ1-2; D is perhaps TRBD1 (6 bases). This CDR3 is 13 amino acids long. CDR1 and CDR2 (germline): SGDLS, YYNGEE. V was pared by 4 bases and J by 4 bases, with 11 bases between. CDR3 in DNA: TGTGCCAGCAGCTCACAGGGCCTCTATGGCTACACCTTC. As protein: CASSSQGLYGYTF.

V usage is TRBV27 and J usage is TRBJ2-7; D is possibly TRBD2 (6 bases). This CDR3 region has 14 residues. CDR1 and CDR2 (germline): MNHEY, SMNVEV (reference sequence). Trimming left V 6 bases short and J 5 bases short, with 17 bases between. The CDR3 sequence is CASSRTSRVNEQYF. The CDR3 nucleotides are TGTGCCAGCAGCCGCACTAGCAGGGTCAACGAGCAGTACTTC.

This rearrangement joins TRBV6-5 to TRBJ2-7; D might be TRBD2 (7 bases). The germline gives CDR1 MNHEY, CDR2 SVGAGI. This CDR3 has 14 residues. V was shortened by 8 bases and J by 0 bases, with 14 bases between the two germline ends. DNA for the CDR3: TGTGCCAGCCGGAGGGGGGGTAGCTCCTACGAGCAGTACTTC. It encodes CASRRGGSSYEQYF.

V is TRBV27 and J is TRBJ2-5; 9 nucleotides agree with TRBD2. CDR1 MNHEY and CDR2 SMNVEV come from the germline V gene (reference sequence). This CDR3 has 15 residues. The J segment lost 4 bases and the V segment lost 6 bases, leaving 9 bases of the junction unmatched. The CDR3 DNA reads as TGTGCCAGCAGGACCCCTAGCGGGACTCTAGAGACCCAGTACTTC. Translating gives CASRTPSGTLETQYF.

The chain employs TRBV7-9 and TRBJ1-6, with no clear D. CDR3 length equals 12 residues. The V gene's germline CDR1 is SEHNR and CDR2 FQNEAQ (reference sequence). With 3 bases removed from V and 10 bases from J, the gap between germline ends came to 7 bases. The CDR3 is CASSLNSSPLHF. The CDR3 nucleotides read TGTGCCAGCAGCTTGAACAGCTCACCCCTCCACTTT.

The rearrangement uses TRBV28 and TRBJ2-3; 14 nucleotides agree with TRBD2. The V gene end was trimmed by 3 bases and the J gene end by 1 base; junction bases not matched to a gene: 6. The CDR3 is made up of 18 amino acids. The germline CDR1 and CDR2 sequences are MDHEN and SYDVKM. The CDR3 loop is CASSFPPGLAGGTDTQYF. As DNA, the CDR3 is TGTGCCAGCAGTTTCCCTCCGGGACTAGCGGGGGGCACAGATACGCAGTATTTT.

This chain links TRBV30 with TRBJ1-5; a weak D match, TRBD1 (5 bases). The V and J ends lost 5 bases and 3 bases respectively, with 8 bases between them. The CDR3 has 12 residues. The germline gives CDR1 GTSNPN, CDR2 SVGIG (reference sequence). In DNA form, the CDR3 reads TGTGCCTGGGACAGCCCCAATCAGCCCCAGCATTTT. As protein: CAWDSPNQPQHF.

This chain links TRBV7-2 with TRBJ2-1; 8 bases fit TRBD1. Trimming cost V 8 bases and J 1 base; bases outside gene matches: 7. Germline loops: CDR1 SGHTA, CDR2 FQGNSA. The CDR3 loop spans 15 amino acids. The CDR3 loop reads CASRQGRSSYNEQFF. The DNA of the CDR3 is TGTGCCAGCCGACAGGGGAGGAGTTCCTACAATGAGCAGTTCTTC.

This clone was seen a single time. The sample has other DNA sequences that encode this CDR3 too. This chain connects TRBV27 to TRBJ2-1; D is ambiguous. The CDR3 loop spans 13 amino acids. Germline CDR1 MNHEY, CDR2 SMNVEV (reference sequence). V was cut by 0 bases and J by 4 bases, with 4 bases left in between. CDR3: CASSLSRYNEQFF. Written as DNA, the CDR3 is TGTGCCAGCAGTTTATCCAGATACAATGAGCAGTTCTTC.

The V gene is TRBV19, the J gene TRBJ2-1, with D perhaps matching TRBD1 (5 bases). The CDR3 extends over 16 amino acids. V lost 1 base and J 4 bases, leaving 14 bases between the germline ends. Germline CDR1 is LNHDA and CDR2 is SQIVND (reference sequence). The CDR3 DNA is TGTGCCAGTAGTATAGTCCCAGTCAGGGCGTACAATGAGCAGTTCTTC. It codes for CASSIVPVRAYNEQFF.

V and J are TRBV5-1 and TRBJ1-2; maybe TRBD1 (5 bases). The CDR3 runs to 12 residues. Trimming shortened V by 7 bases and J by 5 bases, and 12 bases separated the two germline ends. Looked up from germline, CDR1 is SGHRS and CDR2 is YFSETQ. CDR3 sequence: CASFGGDYGYTF. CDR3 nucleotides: TGCGCCAGCTTCGGGGGGGATTATGGCTACACCTTC.

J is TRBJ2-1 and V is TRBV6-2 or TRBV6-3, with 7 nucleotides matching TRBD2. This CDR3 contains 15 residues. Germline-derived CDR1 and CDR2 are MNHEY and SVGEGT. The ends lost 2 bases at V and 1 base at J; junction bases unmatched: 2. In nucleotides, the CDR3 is TGTGCCAGCAGTTACGGCGGGAGTTCCTACAATGAGCAGTTCTTC. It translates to CASSYGGSSYNEQFF.

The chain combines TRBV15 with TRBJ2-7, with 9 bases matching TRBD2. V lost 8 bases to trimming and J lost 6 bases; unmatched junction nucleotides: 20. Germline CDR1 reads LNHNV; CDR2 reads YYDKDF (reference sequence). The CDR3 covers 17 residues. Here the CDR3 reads CATVHGTSRNVYSEQYF. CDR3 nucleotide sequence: TGTGCCACCGTACACGGGACTAGCCGGAACGTATATAGCGAGCAGTACTTC. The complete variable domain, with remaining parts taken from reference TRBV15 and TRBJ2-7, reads DAMVIQNPRYQVTQFGKPVTLSCSQTLNHNVMYWYQQKSSQAPKLLFHYYDKDFNNEADTPDNFQSRRPNTSFCFLDIRSPGLGDTAMYLCATVHGTSRNVYSEQYFGPGTRLTVT.

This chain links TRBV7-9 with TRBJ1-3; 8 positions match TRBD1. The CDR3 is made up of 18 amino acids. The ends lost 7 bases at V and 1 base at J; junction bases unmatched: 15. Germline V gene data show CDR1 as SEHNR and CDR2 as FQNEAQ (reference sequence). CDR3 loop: CASTGLEDRDRSGNTIYF. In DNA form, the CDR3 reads TGTGCCAGCACCGGCTTGGAGGACAGGGACCGATCTGGAAACACCATATATTTT. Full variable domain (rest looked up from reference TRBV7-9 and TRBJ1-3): DTGVSQNPRHKITKRGQNVTFRCDPISEHNRLYWYRQTLGQGPEFLTYFQNEAQLEKSRLLSDRFSAERPKGSFSTLEIQRTEQGDSAMYLCASTGLEDRDRSGNTIYFGEGSWLTVV.

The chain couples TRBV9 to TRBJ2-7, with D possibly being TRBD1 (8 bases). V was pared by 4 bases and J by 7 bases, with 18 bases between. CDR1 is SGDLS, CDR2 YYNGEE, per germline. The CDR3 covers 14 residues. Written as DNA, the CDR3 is TGTGCCAGCAGCACCCTGACAGGGGAGGGTGAGCAGTACTTC. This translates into CASSTLTGEGEQYF. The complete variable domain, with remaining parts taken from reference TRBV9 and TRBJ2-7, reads DSGVTQTPKHLITATGQRVTLRCSPRSGDLSVYWYQQSLDQGLQFLIQYYNGEERAKGNILERFSAQQFPDLHSELNLSSLELGDSALYFCASSTLTGEGEQYFGPGTRLTVT.

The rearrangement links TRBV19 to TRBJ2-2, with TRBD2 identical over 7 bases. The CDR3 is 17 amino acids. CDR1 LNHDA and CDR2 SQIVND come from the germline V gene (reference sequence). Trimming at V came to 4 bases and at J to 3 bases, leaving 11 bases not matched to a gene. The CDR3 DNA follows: TGTGCCAGTAGTACCCCCAGGTGGGCGGGAGACACCGGGGAGCTGTTTTTT. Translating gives CASSTPRWAGDTGELFF.